This entry lists 20 T cell receptor beta chains sequenced from one sample in a study of blood T cell repertoires in COVID-19. The method was immunoSEQ multiplex PCR; TCRdb's version includes in-frame clones alone and lacks a portion of them. The profile shows hundreds of thousands of clones, 85% to 90% of them singletons. Material: PBMCs or T cells enriched from blood (not recorded which). The receptors were gathered from a woman between 50 and 59 years old who had been exposed to COVID-19.

The chain joins TRBV9 to TRBJ2-5, with 7 bases that match TRBD2. The length of the CDR3 is 15 residues. CDR1 is SGDLS and CDR2 is YYNGEE in the germline V gene. The V and J ends lost 2 bases and 2 bases, in that order; junction bases with no gene match: 6. As DNA, the CDR3 is TGTGCCAGCAGCGTTGGGGACTACGAACAAGAGACCCAGTACTTC. Translating it yields CASSVGDYEQETQYF.

CDR3 sequence reads: CASSKDRGANLNTEAFF. CDR3 nucleotide sequence: TGTGCCAGTAGTAAGGATCGGGGGGCGAACTTGAACACTGAAGCTTTCTTT. The rearrangement joins TRBV19 to TRBJ1-1, with a weak D call TRBD1 (6 bases). This CDR3 region has 17 residues. Germline V lookup: CDR1 LNHDA, CDR2 SQIVND (reference sequence). V lost 4 bases to trimming and J lost 0 bases, with 18 bases between them. The whole variable domain, remainder taken from reference TRBV19 and TRBJ1-1, is DGGITQSPKYLFRKEGQNVTLSCEQNLNHDAMYWYRQDPGQGLRLIYYSQIVNDFQKGDIAEGYSVSREKKESFPLTVTSAQKNPTAFYLCASSKDRGANLNTEAFFGQGTRLTVV.

V gene TRBV10-3 combines with J gene TRBJ2-7, with a tentative D call TRBD1 (5 bases). V was trimmed by 3 bases and J by 4 bases, leaving 10 bases between them. The CDR3 has 13 residues. Per the germline V gene, CDR1 is ENHRY and CDR2 is SYGVKD. CDR3 amino acids: CAISDSGIYEQYF. The CDR3 DNA reads as TGTGCCATCAGTGACTCAGGGATATACGAGCAGTACTTC.

The rearrangement uses TRBV6-5 and TRBJ2-3, with a weak D call TRBD1 (6 bases). The CDR3 runs to 14 residues. Germline loops: CDR1 MNHEY, CDR2 SVGAGI. The ends were cut back, 7 bases at V and 0 bases at J, with 11 bases in the middle. The CDR3 loop reads CASMKQGSTDTQYF. CDR3 nucleotides: TGTGCCAGCATGAAACAGGGAAGCACAGATACGCAGTATTTT.

J is TRBJ1-1 and V is TRBV11-3; D gene ambiguous. V dropped 3 bases and J dropped 1 base, with 9 bases sitting between them. This CDR3 comprises 14 residues. The germline CDR1 and CDR2 sequences are SGHNT and YENEEA. For the CDR3, the DNA is TGTGCCAGCAGCTTCTCCCGGGAGAACACTGAAGCTTTCTTT. Encoded protein: CASSFSRENTEAFF.

The chain combines TRBV27 with TRBJ2-6, with TRBD2 matching over 8 bases. The V and J ends lost 7 bases and 2 bases, in that order; junction bases with no gene match: 7. CDR1 and CDR2 from the germline V gene are MNHEY and SMNVEV (reference sequence). The CDR3 consists of 16 residues. The CDR3: CASNKSGGPGANVLTF. The CDR3 DNA reads as TGTGCCAGCAATAAGTCGGGGGGGCCTGGGGCCAACGTCCTGACTTTC.

For this clone: Other DNA sequences from this sample encode an identical CDR3 as well. V gene TRBV9 combines with J gene TRBJ2-5; maybe TRBD2 (6 bases). V was shortened by 0 bases and J by 5 bases, with 11 bases between the two germline ends. The CDR3 consists of 14 residues. In germline, CDR1 is SGDLS, CDR2 YYNGEE. For the CDR3, the DNA is TGTGCCAGCAGCGTAGCGGTAGGGAGGGAGACCCAGTACTTC. The encoded protein is CASSVAVGRETQYF.

CDR3 coding DNA: TGTGCCAGTAGTATGGCGAGCGGGGGGGTGACCCAGTACTTC. As protein: CASSMASGGVTQYF. This chain links TRBV19 with TRBJ2-5, with 10 bases aligning to TRBD2. The CDR3 covers 14 residues. From germline, CDR1 is LNHDA and CDR2 SQIVND (reference sequence). The junction had 5 bases not matched to a gene; V was cut back by 3 bases and J by 7 bases.

The chain joins TRBV2 to TRBJ1-5; 12 bases align to TRBD1. Per germline, CDR1 SNHLY and CDR2 FYNNEI. V lost 6 bases to trimming and J lost 6 bases; unmatched junction nucleotides: 6. The CDR3 loop spans 15 amino acids. CDR3 residues: CASRAGTGGGQPQHF. The DNA of the CDR3 is TGTGCCAGCAGGGCTGGGACAGGGGGCGGTCAGCCCCAGCATTTT.

The genes are TRBV5-4 and TRBJ2-7; 10 positions agree with TRBD1. The CDR3 loop spans 16 amino acids. Germline-derived CDR1 and CDR2 are SGHNT and YYREEE (reference sequence). J was trimmed by 6 bases and V by 4 bases; bases with no gene match: 13. CDR3 nucleotide sequence: TGTGCCAGCAGCGCCACATCCGGGACAGGGGTTCGCGAGCAGTACTTC. Amino acids: CASSATSGTGVREQYF.

V and J are TRBV5-1 and TRBJ2-7, with TRBD1 matching 8 bases. V gave up 0 bases and J gave up 6 bases; unmatched junction bases: 8. Per the germline V gene, CDR1 is SGHRS and CDR2 is YFSETQ. This CDR3 has 15 residues. The CDR3 DNA reads as TGCGCCAGCAGCTTGGGAGGGACAGGAGCAGTCGAGCAGTACTTC. Encoded protein: CASSLGGTGAVEQYF.

DNA of the CDR3: TGTGCCAGCAGCGACAGGGCAGGTTCCTACGAGCAGTACTTC. It codes for CASSDRAGSYEQYF. The rearrangement links TRBV6-5 to TRBJ2-7, with 7 bases that match TRBD1. The trim removed 6 bases at V and 1 base at J, leaving 6 bases unmatched. Germline V lookup: CDR1 MNHEY, CDR2 SVGAGI. The CDR3 totals 14 residues.

This clone has more than one count but fewer than ten. The chain carries TRBV19 and TRBJ1-6; 7 nucleotides line up with TRBD1. The germline V gene encodes CDR1 LNHDA and CDR2 SQIVND (reference sequence). This CDR3 spans 15 amino acids. Trimming removed 10 bases from V and 3 bases from J; junction bases left unmatched: 9. The CDR3 coding sequence is TGTGCCACCGCCGACAGGGCGCTCTATAATTCACCCCTCCACTTT. It encodes CATADRALYNSPLHF.

This clone showed up just a few times. V gene TRBV5-1 combines with J gene TRBJ2-7; tentative D call: TRBD2 (5 bases). The germline gives CDR1 SGHRS, CDR2 YFSETQ. The CDR3 covers 15 residues. V gave up 4 bases and J gave up 3 bases, with 17 bases separating them. CDR3 residues: CASSVRGGWDYEQYF. The CDR3 DNA sequence: TGCGCCAGCAGCGTGAGAGGAGGTTGGGACTACGAGCAGTACTTC.

The V call is TRBV5-4, the J call TRBJ2-2; 12 positions match TRBD2. The J segment lost 0 bases and the V segment lost 0 bases, leaving 3 bases of the junction unmatched. Germline CDR1 reads SGHNT; CDR2 reads YYREEE (reference sequence). This CDR3 has 18 residues. The CDR3 coding sequence is TGTGCCAGCAGCTTGGGACTAGCGGGGGCGACGAACACCGGGGAGCTGTTTTTT. Its translation: CASSLGLAGATNTGELFF.

The genes are TRBV4-1 and TRBJ2-7, with unresolved D. The CDR3 sequence is 16 residues long. Germline values: CDR1 MGHRA, CDR2 YSYEKL. V lost 1 base and J 6 bases, leaving 19 bases between the germline ends. The CDR3 DNA reads TGCGCCAGCAGCCAAGGGTCTTCAGACTTCCTCTCCGAGCAGTACTTC. Its protein is CASSQGSSDFLSEQYF.

The genes are TRBV28 and TRBJ2-3, with D maybe TRBD1 (6 bases). V was pared by 7 bases and J by 6 bases, with 17 bases between. The CDR3 covers 14 residues. CDR1 MDHEN and CDR2 SYDVKM come from the germline V gene. The CDR3 DNA reads TGTGCCAGCACCCGGGACAAGACGCCGGATACGCAGTATTTT. This codes for CASTRDKTPDTQYF.

This clone was observed once. The V call is TRBV2, the J call TRBJ2-2, with D perhaps TRBD1 (6 bases). Germline V lookup: CDR1 SNHLY, CDR2 FYNNEI. The CDR3 loop spans 16 amino acids. Trimming removed 2 bases from V and 2 bases from J, with 12 bases in between. The CDR3, as DNA: TGTGCCAGCAGTGAACTTGGACAGAGAAACACCGGGGAGCTGTTTTTT. It is translated as CASSELGQRNTGELFF.

V is TRBV5-4 and J is TRBJ2-3; D not resolved. Deletions cut 2 bases from V and 4 bases from J, with 2 bases between. Germline V lookup: CDR1 SGHNT, CDR2 YYREEE (reference sequence). The CDR3 consists of 11 residues. The CDR3 nucleotides are TGTGCCAGCAGCTTCGCAGATACGCAGTATTTT. Translation: CASSFADTQYF. Complete variable domain (other parts from reference TRBV5-4 and TRBJ2-3): ETGVTQSPTHLIKTRGQQVTLRCSSQSGHNTVSWYQQALGQGPQFIFQYYREEENGRGNFPPRFSGLQFPNYSSELNVNALELDDSALYLCASSFADTQYFGPGTRLTVL.

The chain employs TRBV25-1 and TRBJ2-5; the D gene is possibly TRBD1 (6 bases). V was pared by 5 bases and J by 3 bases, with 19 bases between. Germline V CDR1 and CDR2: MGHDK, SYGVNS. There are 16 residues in the CDR3. The chain's CDR3 is CASSTPFTGSKETQYF. CDR3 DNA: TGTGCCAGCAGTACCCCCTTCACAGGGTCCAAAGAGACCCAGTACTTC. The whole variable domain, filled in from reference TRBV25-1 and TRBJ2-5, reads EADIYQTPRYLVIGTGKKITLECSQTMGHDKMYWYQQDPGMELHLIHYSYGVNSTEKGDLSSESTVSRIRTEHFPLTLESARPSHTSQYLCASSTPFTGSKETQYFGPGTRLLVL.